Sequencing of this TCR beta chain was carried out in a study of T cell changes during pregnancy in multiple sclerosis (dated by TCRdb to the late 2010s). For context, the study as a whole: The study looked at changes in the T cell repertoire across pregnancy in women with multiple sclerosis.

Trimming at the junction amounts to 3 bases on V and 7 bases on J, and the germline ends lie 15 bases apart. CDR1 is given as SGHAT and CDR2 as FQNNGV, both from the germline V gene. From the cysteine through the phenylalanine, the CDR3 covers 14 amino acids. Only the CDR3 part of the read is kept: 42 bases, read in frame from the first base. The library was obtained by the immunoSEQ multiplex PCR assay. Held by TCRdb, this immuneACCESS table contains in-frame sequences only and omits some clones. Under half of the omission traces to an unresolved V gene where checked; the cause of the rest is unknown. The sample includes approximately 44,000 clones, with roughly nine tenths observed a single time. The ten largest account for 0.6% to 0.75% of the sample. As for this clone: There is no known antigen for this receptor. Base qualities were left out, and no much larger clone turns up one base away.

This specimen consisted of CD4+ T cells from peripheral blood mononuclear cells, obtained before pregnancy. This clonotype was obtained from a female donor with multiple sclerosis, enrolled in a pregnancy study. The chain is made from TRBV11-2 and TRBJ1-1, and possibly TRBD1, on 5 matching bases. This receptor carries the CDR3 CASSFSYPGDEAFF. The nucleotides read TGTGCCAGCAGCTTTTCGTATCCGGGGGATGAAGCTTTCTTT.